This T cell receptor beta chain was sequenced in a study of blood T cell repertoires in COVID-19. A case of COVID-19 had been met by exposed participants within 2 weeks before study entry. Authors' analysis steps: Estimation of nucleated cell counts was performed using reference gene primer amplification. Produced via immunoSEQ multiplex PCR; TCRdb's table is partial and in-frame only. D and trimming were read from the DNA, whereas the V and J calls and clone size are those reported in that table. Of 250,000 to 400,000 clones listed, less than 85% are singletons. The ends lost 3 bases at V and 4 bases at J; junction bases unmatched: 14. The germline V gene encodes CDR1 SEHNR and CDR2 FQNEAQ (reference sequence). The CDR3 is 18 residues long.

The TCR sequence derives from a woman aged 25 to 39 who had been exposed to COVID-19. This chain links TRBV7-9 with TRBJ1-4, with TRBD1 identical over 7 bases. The sequencing input was PBMCs or T cells enriched from blood (not recorded which). The chain's CDR3 is CASSFRQGRASGNEKLFF. The CDR3, as DNA: TGTGCCAGCAGCTTCCGACAGGGCCGCGCTTCCGGTAATGAAAAACTGTTTTTT.